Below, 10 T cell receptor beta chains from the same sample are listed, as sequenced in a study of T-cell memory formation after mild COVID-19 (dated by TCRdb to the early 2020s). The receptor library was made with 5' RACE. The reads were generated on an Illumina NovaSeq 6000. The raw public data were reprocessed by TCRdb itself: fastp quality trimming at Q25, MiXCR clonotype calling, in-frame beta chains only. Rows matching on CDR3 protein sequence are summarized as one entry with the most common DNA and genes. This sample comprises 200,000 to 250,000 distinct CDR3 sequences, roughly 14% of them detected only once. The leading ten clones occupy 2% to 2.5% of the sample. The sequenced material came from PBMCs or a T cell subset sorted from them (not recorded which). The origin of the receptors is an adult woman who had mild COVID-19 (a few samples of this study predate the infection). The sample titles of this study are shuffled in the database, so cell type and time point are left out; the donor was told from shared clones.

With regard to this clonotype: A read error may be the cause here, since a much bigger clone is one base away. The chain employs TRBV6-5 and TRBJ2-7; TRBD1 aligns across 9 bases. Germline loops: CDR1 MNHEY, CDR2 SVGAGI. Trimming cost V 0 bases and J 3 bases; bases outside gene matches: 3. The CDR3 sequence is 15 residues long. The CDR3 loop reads CASSYSGTGRYEQYF. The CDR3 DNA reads TGTGCCAGCAGTTACTCCGGGACAGGGCGCTACGAGCAGTACTTC.

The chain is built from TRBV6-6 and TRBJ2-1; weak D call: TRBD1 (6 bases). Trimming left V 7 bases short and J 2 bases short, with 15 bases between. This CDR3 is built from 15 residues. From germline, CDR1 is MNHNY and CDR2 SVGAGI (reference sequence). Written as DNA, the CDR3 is TGTGCCAGCACCCACGGCTGGGGGCCCTACAATGAGCAGTTCTTC. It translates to CASTHGWGPYNEQFF.

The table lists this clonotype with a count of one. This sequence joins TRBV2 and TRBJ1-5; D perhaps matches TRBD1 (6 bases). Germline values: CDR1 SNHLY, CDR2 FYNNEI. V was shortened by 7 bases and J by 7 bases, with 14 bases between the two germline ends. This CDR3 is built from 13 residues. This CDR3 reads CASMLGGQQPQHF. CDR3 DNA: TGTGCCAGCATGCTGGGGGGGCAACAGCCCCAGCATTTT.

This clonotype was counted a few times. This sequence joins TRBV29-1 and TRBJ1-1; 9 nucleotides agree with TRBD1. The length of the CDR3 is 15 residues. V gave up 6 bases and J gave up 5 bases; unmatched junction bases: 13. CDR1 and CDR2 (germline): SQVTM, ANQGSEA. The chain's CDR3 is CSVSDRGERGTEAFF. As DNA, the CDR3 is TGCAGCGTATCGGACAGGGGTGAGAGAGGGACTGAAGCTTTCTTT.

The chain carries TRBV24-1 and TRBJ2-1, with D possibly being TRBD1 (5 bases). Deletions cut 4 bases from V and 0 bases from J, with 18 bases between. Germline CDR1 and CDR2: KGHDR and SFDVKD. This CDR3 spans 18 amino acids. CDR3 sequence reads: CATSEPYSRVSSYNEQFF. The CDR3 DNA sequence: TGTGCCACCAGTGAGCCGTACTCCAGGGTCAGCTCCTACAATGAGCAGTTCTTC.

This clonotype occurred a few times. The CDR3 sequence: CASSLVRTRYNEQFF. DNA of the CDR3: TGTGCCAGCAGCTTAGTCCGGACTAGATACAATGAGCAGTTCTTC. V usage is TRBV7-9 and J usage is TRBJ2-1; 7 bases fit TRBD2. The ends lost 1 base at V and 4 bases at J; junction bases unmatched: 4. Per the germline V gene, CDR1 is SEHNR and CDR2 is FQNEAQ (reference sequence). The CDR3 loop spans 15 amino acids.

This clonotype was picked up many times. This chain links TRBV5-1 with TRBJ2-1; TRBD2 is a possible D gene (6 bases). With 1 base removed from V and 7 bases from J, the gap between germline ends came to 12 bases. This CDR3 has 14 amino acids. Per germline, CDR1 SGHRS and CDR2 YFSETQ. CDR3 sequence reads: CASSLNRAGNEQFF. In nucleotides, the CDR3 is TGCGCCAGCAGCTTGAATCGCGCGGGGAATGAGCAGTTCTTC.

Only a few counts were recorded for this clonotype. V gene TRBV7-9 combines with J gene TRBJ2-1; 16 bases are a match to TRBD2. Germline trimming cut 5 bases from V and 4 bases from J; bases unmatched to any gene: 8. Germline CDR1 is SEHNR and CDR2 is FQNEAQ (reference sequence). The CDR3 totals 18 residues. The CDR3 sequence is CASSPGTSGRAGYNEQFF. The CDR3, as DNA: TGTGCCAGCAGCCCTGGGACTAGCGGGAGGGCCGGGTACAATGAGCAGTTCTTC.

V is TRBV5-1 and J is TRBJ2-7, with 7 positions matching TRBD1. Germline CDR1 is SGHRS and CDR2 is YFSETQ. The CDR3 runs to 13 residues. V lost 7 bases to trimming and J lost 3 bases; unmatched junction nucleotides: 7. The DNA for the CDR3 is TGCGCCAGCCGAGGGGGACAGAGCTACGAGCAGTACTTC. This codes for CASRGGQSYEQYF.

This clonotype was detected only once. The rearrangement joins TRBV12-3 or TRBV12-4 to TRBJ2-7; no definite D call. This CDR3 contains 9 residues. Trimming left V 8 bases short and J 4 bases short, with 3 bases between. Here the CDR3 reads CASGYEQYF. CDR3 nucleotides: TGTGCCAGCGGGTACGAGCAGTACTTC.